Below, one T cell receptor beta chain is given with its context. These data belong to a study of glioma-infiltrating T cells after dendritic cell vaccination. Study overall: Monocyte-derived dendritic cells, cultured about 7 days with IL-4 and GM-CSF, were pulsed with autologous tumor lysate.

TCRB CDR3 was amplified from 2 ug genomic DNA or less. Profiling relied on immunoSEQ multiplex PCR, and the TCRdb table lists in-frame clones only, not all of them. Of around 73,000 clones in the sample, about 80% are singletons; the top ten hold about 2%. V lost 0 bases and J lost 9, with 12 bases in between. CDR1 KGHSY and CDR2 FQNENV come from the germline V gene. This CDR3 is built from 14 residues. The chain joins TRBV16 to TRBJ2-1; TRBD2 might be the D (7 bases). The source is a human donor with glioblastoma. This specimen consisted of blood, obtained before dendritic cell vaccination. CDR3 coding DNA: TGTGCCAGCAGCCAATCGGGGGGGCCGGTTGAGCAGTTCTTC. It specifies CASSQSGGPVEQFF.